The 15 T cell receptor beta chains below come from one sample, sequenced in a study of blood T cell repertoires in COVID-19. Profiling relied on immunoSEQ multiplex PCR, and the TCRdb table lists in-frame clones only, not all of them. The table shows about 110,000 clones, with 70% to 80% occurring only once. Source material: peripheral blood. These receptors were taken from a man older than 75 with COVID-19, enrolled during active disease.

Concerning this clone: Other DNA sequences in the same sample also yield this CDR3. The J gene is TRBJ2-7, the V gene TRBV6-5; 11 bases fit TRBD2. With V trimmed by 4 bases and J by 9 bases, 5 bases remained unmatched. This CDR3 comprises 13 residues. Germline loops: CDR1 MNHEY, CDR2 SVGAGI. The CDR3 protein is CASSSGTSGRQYF. CDR3 DNA: TGTGCCAGCAGTTCCGGAACTAGCGGGAGGCAGTACTTC.

V usage is TRBV7-9 and J usage is TRBJ2-2; maybe TRBD1 (6 bases). CDR1 SEHNR and CDR2 FQNEAQ come from the germline V gene (reference sequence). The CDR3 sequence is 13 residues long. Trimming removed 1 base at V and 8 bases at J, with 8 bases between. CDR3 sequence: CASSLEGTGELFF. CDR3 DNA: TGTGCCAGCAGCTTAGAAGGGACAGGGGAGCTGTTTTTT.

A note on this clone: One end of the junction is discordant with germline, which a read error may explain. This chain joins TRBV11-2 and TRBJ1-6; 8 bases fit TRBD1. This CDR3 is built from 15 residues. From germline, CDR1 is SGHAT and CDR2 FQNNGV. CDR3 nucleotides: TGTGCCAGCAGATTAGGAGGGACAGGCTATTCACCCCTCCACTTT. Translation: CASRLGGTGYSPLHF.

This chain's CDR3 is CASSVYRESYEQYF. The CDR3 nucleotides are TGTGCCAGCAGTGTGTACAGGGAATCCTACGAGCAGTACTTC. The chain links TRBV25-1 to TRBJ2-7; TRBD1 is a possible D gene (6 bases). This CDR3 comprises 14 residues. The V end was cut by 4 bases, the J end by 1 base, with 11 bases between. Germline CDR1 is MGHDK and CDR2 is SYGVNS.

The rearrangement uses TRBV5-1 and TRBJ1-2; 7 positions match TRBD1. V was clipped by 4 bases and J by 3 bases; unmatched bases: 3. The CDR3 is 13 amino acids. CDR1 and CDR2 (germline): SGHRS, YFSETQ. The CDR3 sequence is CASSNRGDYGYTF. Here the CDR3 DNA reads TGCGCCAGCAGCAACAGGGGTGACTATGGCTACACCTTC.

This chain joins TRBV7-3 and TRBJ2-3; TRBD1 might be the D (6 bases). V was shortened by 5 bases and J by 4 bases, with 19 bases between the two germline ends. The germline V gene encodes CDR1 SGHTA and CDR2 FQGTGA. This CDR3 comprises 16 residues. The CDR3 sequence is CASSEQGPLTSDTQYF. The CDR3, as DNA: TGTGCCAGCAGCGAACAGGGTCCGCTGACATCAGATACGCAGTATTTT.

The chain uses TRBV7-2 and TRBJ1-6; tentatively, D is TRBD1 (5 bases). Trimming removed 0 bases from V and 0 bases from J, with 18 bases in between. This CDR3 spans 20 amino acids. CDR1 SGHTA and CDR2 FQGNSA come from the germline V gene. The CDR3 coding sequence is TGTGCCAGCAGCTTAGCCTATGTGGGGGGGGAGAGCTCCTATAATTCACCCCTCCACTTT. Protein: CASSLAYVGGESSYNSPLHF.

The chain recombines TRBV5-6 with TRBJ1-2; 8 nucleotides line up with TRBD1. V lost 4 bases to trimming and J lost 7 bases; unmatched junction nucleotides: 12. Germline V CDR1 and CDR2: SGHDT, YYEEEE. The CDR3 has 15 amino acids. The CDR3 DNA reads TGTGCCAGCAGCCCCAACCCCCAGGGGGCAGTTGGCTACACCTTC. It codes for CASSPNPQGAVGYTF.

J is TRBJ2-3 and V is TRBV10-2; 9 positions match TRBD2. The length of the CDR3 is 16 residues. The germline gives CDR1 WSHSY, CDR2 SAAADI. The J segment lost 1 base and the V segment lost 8 bases, leaving 10 bases of the junction unmatched. This CDR3 is CASRPIAGDGTDTQYF. As DNA, the CDR3 is TGCGCCAGCCGCCCCATAGCGGGAGATGGCACAGATACGCAGTATTTT.

Comment on this clone: In the same sample, other DNA sequences code for this CDR3. J is TRBJ1-6 and V is TRBV5-1; 9 bases are shared with TRBD1. J lost 5 bases, V lost 4 bases, and 1 base had no gene match. The CDR3 loop spans 14 amino acids. Germline V gene sequence: CDR1 SGHRS, CDR2 YFSETQ. The CDR3 sequence: CASSRTGDNSPLHF. The DNA of the CDR3 is TGCGCCAGCAGCAGGACAGGGGATAATTCACCCCTCCACTTT.

The chain employs TRBV19 and TRBJ2-2, with a tentative D call TRBD1 (7 bases). This CDR3 comprises 15 residues. CDR1 is LNHDA, CDR2 SQIVND, per germline (reference sequence). Trimming stripped 5 bases from V and 3 bases from J, with 13 bases between. The CDR3 nucleotides read TGTGCCAGTAGTTGGAGGGGGCTGGACACCGGGGAGCTGTTTTTT. This translates into CASSWRGLDTGELFF.

The rearrangement joins TRBV5-1 to TRBJ2-2, with TRBD1 as a possible D gene (6 bases). The germline V gene encodes CDR1 SGHRS and CDR2 YFSETQ. V lost 3 bases, J lost 3 bases, and 15 bases lay in between. This CDR3 comprises 16 residues. CDR3 sequence reads: CASSSWYRADTGELFF. The CDR3 nucleotides are TGCGCCAGCAGCTCTTGGTACAGGGCGGACACCGGGGAGCTGTTTTTT.

The chain links TRBV11-2 to TRBJ1-2; 10 bases map to TRBD1. The CDR3 extends over 15 amino acids. In germline, CDR1 is SGHAT, CDR2 FQNNGV. V was pared by 5 bases and J by 6 bases, with 9 bases of the junction left unmatched. CDR3: CASSPRPGTGDGYTF. CDR3 nucleotides: TGTGCCAGCAGCCCACGTCCCGGGACAGGGGATGGCTACACCTTC.

The chain links TRBV6-5 to TRBJ2-2, with 8 nucleotides matching TRBD1. There are 12 residues in the CDR3. Germline loops: CDR1 MNHEY, CDR2 SVGAGI. V lost 6 bases, J lost 9 bases, and 3 bases stayed unmatched. The CDR3 DNA follows: TGTGCCAGCAGGACAGGGGATAGGGAGCTGTTTTTT. Translated: CASRTGDRELFF.

To note about this clone: This CDR3 is also generated by other DNA sequences in the sample. Written as DNA, the CDR3 is TGTGCCAGCAGCTTGGGGGGGCCCTACAGGGGGCCTTATGGCTACACCTTC. Amino acids: CASSLGGPYRGPYGYTF. This chain connects TRBV5-4 to TRBJ1-2; 9 bases line up with TRBD1. CDR3 size: 17 residues. J gave up 5 bases and V 0 bases, and 11 bases lay outside the gene matches. Germline V gene data show CDR1 as SGHNT and CDR2 as YYREEE (reference sequence).